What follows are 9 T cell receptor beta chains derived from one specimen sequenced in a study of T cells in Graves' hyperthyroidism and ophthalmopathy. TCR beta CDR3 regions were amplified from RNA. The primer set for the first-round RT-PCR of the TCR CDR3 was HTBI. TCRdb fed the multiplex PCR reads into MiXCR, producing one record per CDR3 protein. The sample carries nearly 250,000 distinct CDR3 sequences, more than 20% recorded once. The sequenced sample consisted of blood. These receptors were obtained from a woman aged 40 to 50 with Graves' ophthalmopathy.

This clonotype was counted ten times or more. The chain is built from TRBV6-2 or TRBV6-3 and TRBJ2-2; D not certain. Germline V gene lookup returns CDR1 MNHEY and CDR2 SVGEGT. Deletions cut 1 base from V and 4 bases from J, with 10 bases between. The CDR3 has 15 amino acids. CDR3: CASSYFGQSTGELFF. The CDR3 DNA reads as TGTGCCAGCAGTTACTTTGGCCAGAGCACCGGGGAGCTGTTTTTT.

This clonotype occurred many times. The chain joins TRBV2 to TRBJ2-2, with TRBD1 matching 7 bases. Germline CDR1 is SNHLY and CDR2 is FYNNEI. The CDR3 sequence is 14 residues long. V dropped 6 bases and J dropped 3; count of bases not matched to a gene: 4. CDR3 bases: TGTGCCAGCAGGGCAGGGGGATACACCGGGGAGCTGTTTTTT. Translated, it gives CASRAGGYTGELFF.

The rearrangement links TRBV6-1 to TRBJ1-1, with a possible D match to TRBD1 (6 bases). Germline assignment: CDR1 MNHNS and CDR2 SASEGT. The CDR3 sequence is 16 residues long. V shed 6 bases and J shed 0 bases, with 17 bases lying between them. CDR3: CASSTGQIRLNTEAFF. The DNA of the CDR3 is TGTGCCAGCAGCACAGGACAGATTAGATTGAACACTGAAGCTTTCTTT.

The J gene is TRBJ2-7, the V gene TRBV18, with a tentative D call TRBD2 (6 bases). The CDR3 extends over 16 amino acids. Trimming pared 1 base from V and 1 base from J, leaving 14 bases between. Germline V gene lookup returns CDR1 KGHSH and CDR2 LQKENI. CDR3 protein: CASSPQAGSSSYEQYF. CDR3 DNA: TGTGCCAGCTCACCACAGGCGGGATCCAGTTCCTACGAGCAGTACTTC.

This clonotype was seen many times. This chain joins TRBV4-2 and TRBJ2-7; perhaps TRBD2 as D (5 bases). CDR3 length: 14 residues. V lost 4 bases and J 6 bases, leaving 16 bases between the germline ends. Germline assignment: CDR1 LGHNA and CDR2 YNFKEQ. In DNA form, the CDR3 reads TGTGCCAGCAGCCGCCGAGGAGACGCGGGCGAGCAGTACTTC. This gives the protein CASSRRGDAGEQYF.

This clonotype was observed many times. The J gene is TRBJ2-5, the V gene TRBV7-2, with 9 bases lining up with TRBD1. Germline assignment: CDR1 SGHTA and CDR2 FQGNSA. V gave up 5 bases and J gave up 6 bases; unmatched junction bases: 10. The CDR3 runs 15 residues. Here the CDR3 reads CASSPPGTGQQTQYF. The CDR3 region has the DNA TGTGCCAGCAGCCCACCCGGGACAGGGCAGCAGACCCAGTACTTC.

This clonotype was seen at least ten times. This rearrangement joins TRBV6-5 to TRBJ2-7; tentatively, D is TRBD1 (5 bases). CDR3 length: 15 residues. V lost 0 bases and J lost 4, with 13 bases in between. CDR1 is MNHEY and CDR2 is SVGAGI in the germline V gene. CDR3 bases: TGTGCCAGCAGTTACTCGGCAGGGTCCCAGTACGAGCAGTACTTC. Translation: CASSYSAGSQYEQYF.

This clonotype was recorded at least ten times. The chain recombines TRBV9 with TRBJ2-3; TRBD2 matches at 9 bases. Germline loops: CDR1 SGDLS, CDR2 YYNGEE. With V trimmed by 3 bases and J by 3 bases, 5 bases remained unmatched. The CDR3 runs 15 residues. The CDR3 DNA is TGTGCCAGCAGCGATAGCGGGAGTATAACAGATACGCAGTATTTT. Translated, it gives CASSDSGSITDTQYF.

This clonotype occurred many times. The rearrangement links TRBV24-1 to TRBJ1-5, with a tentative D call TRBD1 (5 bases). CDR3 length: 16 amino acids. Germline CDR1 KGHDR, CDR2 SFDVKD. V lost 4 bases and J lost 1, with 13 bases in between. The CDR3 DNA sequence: TGTGCCACCAGTGACCCTGGACATCTCAGCAATCAGCCCCAGCATTTT. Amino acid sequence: CATSDPGHLSNQPQHF.